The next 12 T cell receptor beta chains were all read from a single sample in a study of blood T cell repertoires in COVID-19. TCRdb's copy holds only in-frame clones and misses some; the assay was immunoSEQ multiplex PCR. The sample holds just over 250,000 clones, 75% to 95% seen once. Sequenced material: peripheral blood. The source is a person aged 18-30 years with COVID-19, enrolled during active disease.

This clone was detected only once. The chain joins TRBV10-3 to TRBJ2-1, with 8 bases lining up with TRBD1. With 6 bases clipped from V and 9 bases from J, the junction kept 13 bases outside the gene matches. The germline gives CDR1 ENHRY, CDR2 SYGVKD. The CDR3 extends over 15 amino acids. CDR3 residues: CAISEQGRGQIEQFF. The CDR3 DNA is TGTGCCATCAGCGAACAGGGCAGGGGGCAGATTGAGCAGTTCTTC.

CDR3 amino acids: CATSDPTSGREAGELFF. The CDR3, as DNA: TGTGCCACCAGTGATCCGACAAGCGGGAGAGAAGCCGGGGAGCTGTTTTTT. The gene calls are TRBV24-1 and TRBJ2-2; 8 bases map to TRBD2. In germline, CDR1 is KGHDR, CDR2 SFDVKD. This CDR3 contains 17 residues. The V gene end was trimmed by 3 bases and the J gene end by 6 bases; junction bases not matched to a gene: 11.

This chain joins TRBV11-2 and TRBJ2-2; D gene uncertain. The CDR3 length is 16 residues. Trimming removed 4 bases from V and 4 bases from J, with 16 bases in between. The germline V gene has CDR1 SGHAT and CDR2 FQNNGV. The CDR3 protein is CASSSGSSLSTGELFF. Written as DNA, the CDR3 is TGTGCCAGCAGCTCAGGTTCGAGTTTGAGCACCGGGGAGCTGTTTTTT.

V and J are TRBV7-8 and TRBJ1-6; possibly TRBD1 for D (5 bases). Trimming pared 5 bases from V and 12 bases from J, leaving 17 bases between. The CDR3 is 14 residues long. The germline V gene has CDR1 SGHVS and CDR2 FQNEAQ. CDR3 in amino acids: CASSPIEQDVPLHF. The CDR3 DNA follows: TGTGCCAGCAGCCCCATTGAACAGGATGTACCCCTCCACTTT.

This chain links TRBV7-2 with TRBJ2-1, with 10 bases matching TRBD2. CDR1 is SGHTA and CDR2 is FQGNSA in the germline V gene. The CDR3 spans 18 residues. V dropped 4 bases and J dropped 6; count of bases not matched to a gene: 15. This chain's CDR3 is CASSSSRILAGAGNEQFF. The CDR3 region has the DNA TGTGCCAGCAGCTCCAGCCGTATCCTAGCGGGAGCCGGCAATGAGCAGTTCTTC.

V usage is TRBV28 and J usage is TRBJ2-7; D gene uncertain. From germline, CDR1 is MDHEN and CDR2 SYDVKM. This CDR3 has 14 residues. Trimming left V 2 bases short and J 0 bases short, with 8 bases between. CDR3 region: CASSLNRGSYEQYF. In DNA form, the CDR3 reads TGTGCCAGCAGTTTAAACCGCGGCTCCTACGAGCAGTACTTC.

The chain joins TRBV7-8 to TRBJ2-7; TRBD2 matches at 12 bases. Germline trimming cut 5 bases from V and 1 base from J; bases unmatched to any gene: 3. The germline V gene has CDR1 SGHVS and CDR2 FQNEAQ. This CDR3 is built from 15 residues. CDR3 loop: CASSPGTSGSYEQYF. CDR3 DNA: TGTGCCAGCAGCCCAGGGACTAGCGGGTCCTACGAGCAGTACTTC. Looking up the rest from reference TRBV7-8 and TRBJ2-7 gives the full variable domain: GAGVSQSPRYKVAKRGQDVALRCDPISGHVSLFWYQQALGQGPEFLTYFQNEAQLDKSGLPSDRFFAERPEGSVSTLKIQRTQQEDSAVYLCASSPGTSGSYEQYFGPGTRLTVT.

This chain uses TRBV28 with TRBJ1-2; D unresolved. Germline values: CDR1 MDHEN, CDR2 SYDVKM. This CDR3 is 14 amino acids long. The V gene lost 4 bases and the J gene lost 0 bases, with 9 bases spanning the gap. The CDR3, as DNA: TGTGCCAGCAGTTCCCCCGGGACTAACTATGGCTACACCTTC. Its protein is CASSSPGTNYGYTF.

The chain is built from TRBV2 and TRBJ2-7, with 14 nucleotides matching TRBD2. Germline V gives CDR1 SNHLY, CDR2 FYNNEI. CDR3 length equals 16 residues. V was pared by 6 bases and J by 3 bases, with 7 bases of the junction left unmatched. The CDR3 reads CASRGTSGRPLYEQYF. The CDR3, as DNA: TGTGCCAGCAGGGGGACTAGCGGGAGACCACTCTACGAGCAGTACTTC. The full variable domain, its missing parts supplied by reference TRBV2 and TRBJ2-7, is EPEVTQTPSHQVTQMGQEVILRCVPISNHLYFYWYRQILGQKVEFLVSFYNNEISEKSEIFDDQFSVERPDGSNFTLKIRSTKLEDSAMYFCASRGTSGRPLYEQYFGPGTRLTVT.

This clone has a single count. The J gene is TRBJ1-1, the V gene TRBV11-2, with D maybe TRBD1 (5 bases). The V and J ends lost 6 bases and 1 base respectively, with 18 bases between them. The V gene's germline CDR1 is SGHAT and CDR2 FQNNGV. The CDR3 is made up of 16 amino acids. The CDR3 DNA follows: TGTGCCAGCAGACTCGAACTGGGGGGAGGGAACACTGAAGCTTTCTTT. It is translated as CASRLELGGGNTEAFF.

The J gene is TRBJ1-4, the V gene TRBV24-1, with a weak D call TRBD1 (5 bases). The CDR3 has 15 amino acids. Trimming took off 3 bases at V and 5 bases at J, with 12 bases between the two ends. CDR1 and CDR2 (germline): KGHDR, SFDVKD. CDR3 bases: TGTGCCACCAGTGATCCCAGGGCGCGGAATGAAAAACTGTTTTTT. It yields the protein CATSDPRARNEKLFF.

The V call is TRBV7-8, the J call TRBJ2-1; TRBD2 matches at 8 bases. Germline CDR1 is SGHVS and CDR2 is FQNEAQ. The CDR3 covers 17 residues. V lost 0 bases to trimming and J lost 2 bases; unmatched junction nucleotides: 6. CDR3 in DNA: TGTGCCAGCAGCTTAGCGCCAGCGGGGGCAGCCTACAATGAGCAGTTCTTC. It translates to CASSLAPAGAAYNEQFF.